The 26 T cell receptor beta chains below all came from one sample that was sequenced in a study of beta chain features in type 1 diabetes. Investigators reverse transcribed all isolated RNA, so they sequenced expressed TCRB transcripts. The table came from immunoSEQ multiplex PCR; TCRdb's copy has only in-frame clones and leaves some out. The table includes 400,000 to 550,000 clones, approximately 10% detected once. The sample consisted of naive CD4+ T cells from blood. Receptors originate from a woman under 30 in good health.

This clone was observed a handful of times. The genes are TRBV2 and TRBJ2-3; a weak D match, TRBD2 (6 bases). In germline, CDR1 is SNHLY, CDR2 FYNNEI. V gave up 2 bases and J gave up 4 bases, with 10 bases separating them. This CDR3 is built from 14 residues. The CDR3 DNA is TGTGCCAGCAGTGAACGCTGGGGGGCAGATACGCAGTATTTT. Translating gives CASSERWGADTQYF.

This chain links TRBV5-1 with TRBJ1-4, with D possibly being TRBD1 (5 bases). Germline V gives CDR1 SGHRS, CDR2 YFSETQ. The CDR3 covers 14 residues. V was clipped by 5 bases and J by 8 bases, with 16 bases between them. This CDR3 is CASRTGTLFEKLFF. The CDR3 nucleotides read TGCGCCAGCAGAACCGGGACCTTATTCGAAAAACTGTTTTTT.

This chain joins TRBV7-2 and TRBJ2-1, with TRBD2 matching over 8 bases. This CDR3 region has 16 residues. The germline V gene has CDR1 SGHTA and CDR2 FQGNSA. Trimming took 4 bases from V and 4 from J; bases not matched to a gene: 9. Here the CDR3 reads CASSSRGLVAYNEQFF. CDR3 DNA sequence: TGTGCCAGCAGCTCACGGGGACTAGTCGCTTACAATGAGCAGTTCTTC.

This clone was seen more than once but under ten times. The chain couples TRBV4-3 to TRBJ2-1, with D possibly matching TRBD1 (7 bases). Trimming removed 4 bases from V and 0 bases from J, with 16 bases in between. The CDR3 is made up of 17 amino acids. Germline lookup yields CDR1 LGHNA and CDR2 YSLEER. CDR3 coding DNA: TGCGCCAGCAGCCGCGGGACAGCGGCCTCCTCCTACAATGAGCAGTTCTTC. This translates into CASSRGTAASSYNEQFF.

This sequence joins TRBV19 and TRBJ2-5; D remains ambiguous. The ends were cut back, 3 bases at V and 1 base at J, with 9 bases in the middle. CDR3 size: 14 residues. From germline, CDR1 is LNHDA and CDR2 SQIVND (reference sequence). In DNA form, the CDR3 reads TGTGCCAGTAGTATGCCCAGACTCCAAGAGACCCAGTACTTC. This encodes CASSMPRLQETQYF.

J is TRBJ1-6 and V is TRBV7-2; the D is unclear. V was shortened by 5 bases and J by 11 bases, with 7 bases between the two germline ends. The CDR3 is 11 amino acids. Germline CDR1 reads SGHTA; CDR2 reads FQGNSA. In DNA, the CDR3 is TGTGCCAGCAGCCTTACAGCACCCCTCCACTTT. Its translation is CASSLTAPLHF.

This clone was recorded a few times. The chain links TRBV5-1 to TRBJ2-3; no definite D call. Germline V gives CDR1 SGHRS, CDR2 YFSETQ. The CDR3 totals 13 residues. V lost 4 bases and J lost 4, with 10 bases in between. The CDR3 is CASSPSLADTQYF. The CDR3 DNA sequence: TGCGCCAGCAGCCCGTCCCTTGCAGATACGCAGTATTTT.

This clone was seen more than once but under ten times. The V gene is TRBV7-2, the J gene TRBJ2-3; D perhaps matches TRBD1 (5 bases). The CDR3 sequence is 14 residues long. CDR1 is SGHTA and CDR2 is FQGNSA in the germline V gene. V lost 4 bases and J 5 bases, leaving 13 bases between the germline ends. The CDR3 DNA reads TGTGCCAGCAGCTCCACAGGAGCTTTAGATACGCAGTATTTT. It encodes CASSSTGALDTQYF. Using reference TRBV7-2 and TRBJ2-3 for the parts outside the CDR3, the full variable domain is GAGVSQSPSNKVTEKGKDVELRCDPISGHTALYWYRQSLGQGLEFLIYFQGNSAPDKSGLPSDRFSAERTGGSVSTLTIQRTQQEDSAVYLCASSSTGALDTQYFGPGTRLTVL.

A few counts support this clone. The CDR3 DNA reads as TGTGCCAGCAGCTTAATCGGCTACGAGCAGTACGTC. This sequence encodes CASSLIGYEQYV. This chain joins TRBV7-2 and TRBJ2-7; D gene ambiguous. Trimming shortened V by 2 bases and J by 3 bases, and 5 bases separated the two germline ends. CDR3 length: 12 residues. CDR1 and CDR2 from the germline V gene are SGHTA and FQGNSA.

In this sample, this clone turned up a few times. The J gene is TRBJ2-3, the V gene TRBV15; D unclear. Germline CDR1 reads LNHNV; CDR2 reads YYDKDF (reference sequence). Trimming pared 2 bases from V and 3 bases from J, leaving 12 bases between. The CDR3 is 15 amino acids. The CDR3 bases are TGTGCCACCAGCAGACAAAAGGGCCAGACAGATACGCAGTATTTT. Translating it yields CATSRQKGQTDTQYF.

The sample holds a few counts of this clone. CDR3 protein: CASKWPAEETQYF. In DNA, the CDR3 is TGTGCCAGCAAATGGCCAGCCGAAGAGACCCAGTACTTC. This sequence joins TRBV2 and TRBJ2-5; D unresolved. This CDR3 has 13 residues. Germline V gene data show CDR1 as SNHLY and CDR2 as FYNNEI. V was cut by 7 bases and J by 3 bases, with 12 bases left in between.

This clone was seen more than once but under ten times. V and J are TRBV4-3 and TRBJ2-2, with D perhaps being TRBD1 or TRBD2 (6 bases each). The CDR3 loop spans 14 amino acids. V lost 0 bases and J lost 9, with 11 bases in between. From germline, CDR1 is LGHNA and CDR2 YSLEER. The CDR3 is CASSQEGGHRELFF. For the CDR3, the DNA is TGCGCCAGCAGCCAAGAGGGGGGCCACCGGGAGCTGTTTTTT.

The chain has TRBV7-9 and TRBJ2-5; TRBD1 aligns across 7 bases. V gave up 5 bases and J gave up 2 bases; unmatched junction bases: 17. CDR1 SEHNR and CDR2 FQNEAQ come from the germline V gene (reference sequence). This CDR3 contains 18 residues. CDR3 sequence: CASSPGTAKTYGQETQYF. The CDR3 coding sequence is TGTGCCAGCAGCCCAGGGACAGCGAAAACTTACGGTCAAGAGACCCAGTACTTC.

The rearrangement joins TRBV4-1 to TRBJ1-1; TRBD1 might be the D (6 bases). Trimming took off 2 bases at V and 1 base at J, with 11 bases between the two ends. Germline CDR1 reads MGHRA; CDR2 reads YSYEKL. This CDR3 contains 15 residues. The CDR3: CASSQPTGRNTEAFF. Here the CDR3 DNA reads TGCGCCAGCAGCCAACCAACAGGGAGGAACACTGAAGCTTTCTTT.

This clone turned up a few times. The same CDR3 can be traced to other DNA sequences in this sample. The rearrangement joins TRBV18 to TRBJ2-1; possible D gene TRBD1, 5 bases. The CDR3 has 13 amino acids. The ends were cut back, 1 base at V and 4 bases at J, with 5 bases in the middle. CDR1 and CDR2 from the germline V gene are KGHSH and LQKENI. CDR3 protein: CASSPQGYNEQFF. The CDR3 bases are TGTGCCAGCTCACCACAGGGGTACAATGAGCAGTTCTTC.

This clone was seen only a few times. V gene TRBV2 combines with J gene TRBJ2-1, with D maybe TRBD1 (5 bases). The CDR3 runs 12 residues. Trimming took off 3 bases at V and 12 bases at J, with 12 bases between the two ends. Germline CDR1 and CDR2: SNHLY and FYNNEI. CDR3: CASSDRVEVQFF. CDR3 coding DNA: TGTGCCAGCAGTGACAGGGTCGAGGTGCAGTTCTTC.

The chain carries TRBV7-9 and TRBJ2-1, with D tentatively TRBD1 or TRBD2 (5 bases each). Germline-derived CDR1 and CDR2 are SEHNR and FQNEAQ (reference sequence). The CDR3 has 14 residues. With 7 bases removed from V and 6 bases from J, the gap between germline ends came to 16 bases. In nucleotides, the CDR3 is TGTGCCAGCATCCCCGGACTCCAGGGCAATGAGCAGTTCTTC. As protein: CASIPGLQGNEQFF. The full variable domain, completed using reference TRBV7-9 and TRBJ2-1, is DTGVSQNPRHKITKRGQNVTFRCDPISEHNRLYWYRQTLGQGPEFLTYFQNEAQLEKSRLLSDRFSAERPKGSFSTLEIQRTEQGDSAMYLCASIPGLQGNEQFFGPGTRLTVL.

This clone was counted between two and nine times. The CDR3 protein is CASSSSRSTDTQYF. The DNA for the CDR3 is TGTGCCAGCAGCTCATCTCGAAGCACAGATACGCAGTATTTT. The chain employs TRBV7-2 and TRBJ2-3; D gene uncertain. V was clipped by 4 bases and J by 0 bases, with 8 bases between them. The CDR3 runs 14 residues. Germline CDR1 is SGHTA and CDR2 is FQGNSA.

The chain is built from TRBV7-3 and TRBJ2-7; 8 positions agree with TRBD1. The V segment lost 2 bases and the J segment 2 bases; nucleotides outside the gene matches: 5. The CDR3 is 15 amino acids. The germline V gene encodes CDR1 SGHTA and CDR2 FQGTGA. In DNA form, the CDR3 reads TGTGCCAGCAGCTTACAGGGGGCTTCCCCCTACGAGCAGTACTTC. As protein: CASSLQGASPYEQYF.

Concerning this clone: Other DNA sequences in this sample translate to the same CDR3. The rearrangement links TRBV7-2 to TRBJ2-2, with unresolved D. The CDR3 length is 14 residues. From germline, CDR1 is SGHTA and CDR2 FQGNSA. The V gene lost 6 bases and the J gene lost 1 base, with 9 bases spanning the gap. The CDR3 region is CASSQRGNTGELFF. The CDR3 DNA sequence: TGTGCCAGCAGTCAAAGAGGGAACACCGGGGAGCTGTTTTTT.

This clone was observed a handful of times. V and J are TRBV7-2 and TRBJ2-3, with 7 bases that match TRBD1. The CDR3 has 17 residues. Trimming cost V 5 bases and J 0 bases; bases outside gene matches: 11. In germline, CDR1 is SGHTA, CDR2 FQGNSA. The CDR3 here is CASSRRQGIVSTDTQYF. The CDR3 DNA sequence: TGTGCCAGCAGCCGCAGACAGGGAATCGTCAGCACAGATACGCAGTATTTT.

In this sample, this clone turned up a few times. V gene TRBV23-1 combines with J gene TRBJ1-1, with D unclear. TRBV23-1 is noted as an ORF with a role that remains uncertain. This CDR3 comprises 13 residues. The V end was cut by 2 bases, the J end by 5 bases, with 9 bases between. CDR3 DNA sequence: TGCGCCAGCAGTCAAAGGTTGGGGACTGAAGCTTTCTTT. This gives the protein CASSQRLGTEAFF.

The gene calls are TRBV14 and TRBJ2-6; D gene ambiguous. Trimming cost V 2 bases and J 0 bases, with 2 bases left between them. The CDR3 length is 14 residues. Germline CDR1 and CDR2: SGHDN and FVKESK. This CDR3 is CASSQLSGANVLTF. The CDR3 DNA reads as TGTGCCAGCAGCCAACTCTCTGGGGCCAACGTCCTGACTTTC.

This clone has only a few counts. The CDR3 DNA sequence: TGTGCCAGCAGCTCACGGGACAGGGTCTACAATGAGCAGTTCTTC. This gives the protein CASSSRDRVYNEQFF. The chain is built from TRBV13 and TRBJ2-1; 9 positions agree with TRBD1. CDR1 PRHDT and CDR2 FYEKMQ come from the germline V gene (reference sequence). CDR3 length: 15 amino acids. V shed 4 bases, J shed 3 bases, and the junction held 4 bases outside the gene matches.

This clone was detected a few times. The V and J genes are TRBV6-6 and TRBJ2-7; 10 nucleotides align to TRBD2. CDR1 and CDR2 from the germline V gene are MNHNY and SVGAGI (reference sequence). This CDR3 comprises 16 residues. The J segment lost 3 bases and the V segment lost 4 bases, leaving 9 bases of the junction unmatched. The CDR3 DNA sequence: TGTGCCAGCAGTTCCCCGACTAGCGGGTCTGGCTACGAGCAGTACTTC. Amino acid sequence: CASSSPTSGSGYEQYF.

The CDR3 loop is CASSQEGDTSSGANVLTF. CDR3 nucleotide sequence: TGTGCCAGCAGCCAAGAGGGGGACACCAGCTCTGGGGCCAACGTCCTGACTTTC. The V call is TRBV4-2, the J call TRBJ2-6; tentatively, D is TRBD1 (6 bases). The germline V gene encodes CDR1 LGHNA and CDR2 YNFKEQ. Between the trimmed V and J ends, which lost 0 bases and 0 bases, there was a span of 12 bases. CDR3 length: 18 amino acids.